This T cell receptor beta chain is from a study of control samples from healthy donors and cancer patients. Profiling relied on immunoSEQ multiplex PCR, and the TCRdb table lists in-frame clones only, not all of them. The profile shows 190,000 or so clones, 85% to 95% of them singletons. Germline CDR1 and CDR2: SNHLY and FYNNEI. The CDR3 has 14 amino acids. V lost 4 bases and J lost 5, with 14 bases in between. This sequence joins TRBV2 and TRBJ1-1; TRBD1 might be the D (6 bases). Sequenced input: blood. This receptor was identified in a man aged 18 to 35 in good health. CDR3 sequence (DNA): TGTGCCAGCAGTGTGGAGGGGGTGGGAACTGAAGCTTTCTTT. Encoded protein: CASSVEGVGTEAFF.